Below, 30 T cell receptor beta chains from the same sample are listed, as sequenced in a study of beta chain features in type 1 diabetes. The investigators reverse transcribed all of the isolated RNA, so they sequenced expressed TCRB transcripts. Assay: immunoSEQ multiplex PCR; the TCRdb copy retains only in-frame clones and omits some. This table holds under 500,000 clones, approximately 30% found once. Material: naive CD4+ T cells from blood. These receptors were taken from a man between 18 and 29 years old in good health.

This clone showed up just a few times. The chain employs TRBV14 and TRBJ2-4; 12 bases are a match to TRBD2. The CDR3 spans 19 residues. The germline gives CDR1 SGHDN, CDR2 FVKESK. V trimming: 3 bases; J trimming: 0 bases; junction bases outside the gene matches: 9. In DNA form, the CDR3 reads TGTGCCAGCAGCCAGAACCCCGGGACTAGCGGGTTAGCCAAAAACATTCAGTACTTC. Translating gives CASSQNPGTSGLAKNIQYF.

This chain connects TRBV4-3 to TRBJ2-3; no definite D call. Trimming shortened V by 1 base and J by 8 bases, and 10 bases separated the two germline ends. CDR3 length equals 13 residues. From germline, CDR1 is LGHNA and CDR2 YSLEER. The CDR3 reads CASSQGGLTTQYF. In nucleotides, the CDR3 is TGCGCCAGCAGCCAAGGAGGATTGACTACGCAGTATTTT.

V usage is TRBV21-1 and J usage is TRBJ2-7. TRBV21-1 is termed a pseudogene. The CDR3 runs to 14 residues. DNA of the CDR3: TGTGCCAGCAGCAAAGGGCAGCAGAACTACGAGCAGTACTTC. Amino acids: CASSKGQQNYEQYF.

Remarks on this clone: Other DNA sequences in the same sample also yield this CDR3. V gene TRBV5-1 combines with J gene TRBJ2-2; either TRBD1 or TRBD2 may fit D (5 bases each). Per the germline V gene, CDR1 is SGHRS and CDR2 is YFSETQ. V gave up 5 bases and J gave up 0 bases, with 11 bases separating them. The CDR3 sequence is 15 residues long. The CDR3 loop reads CASSRGTANTGELFF. DNA of the CDR3: TGCGCCAGCAGTAGAGGGACGGCGAACACCGGGGAGCTGTTTTTT.

The J gene is TRBJ2-1, the V gene TRBV7-2; no reliable D call. Trimming removed 1 base from V and 4 bases from J, with 11 bases in between. CDR3 size: 15 residues. Germline V CDR1 and CDR2: SGHTA, FQGNSA. In nucleotides, the CDR3 is TGTGCCAGCAGCTTAGAATGGGGATCGTACAATGAGCAGTTCTTC. Translated, it gives CASSLEWGSYNEQFF.

This clone was detected a few times. The chain is built from TRBV7-2 and TRBJ2-1, with 7 nucleotides matching TRBD2. Germline V gene data show CDR1 as SGHTA and CDR2 as FQGNSA. V shed 3 bases, J shed 4 bases, and the junction held 9 bases outside the gene matches. The CDR3 has 16 residues. CDR3 in DNA: TGTGCCAGCAGCTTGGGCGCGGGAGCGGGGTACAATGAGCAGTTCTTC. It specifies CASSLGAGAGYNEQFF.

This clone is a singleton in its sample. The chain links TRBV30 to TRBJ1-1; D may be TRBD1 (5 bases). Trimming left V 3 bases short and J 1 base short, with 9 bases between. In germline, CDR1 is GTSNPN, CDR2 SVGIG (reference sequence). The CDR3 totals 13 residues. CDR3 coding DNA: TGTGCCTGGAGGGCAGGGTCGAACACTGAAGCTTTCTTT. It specifies CAWRAGSNTEAFF.

This clone was detected a few times. J is TRBJ2-7 and V is TRBV9, with D possibly matching TRBD1 (7 bases). Trimming shortened V by 3 bases and J by 4 bases, and 17 bases separated the two germline ends. CDR1 and CDR2 from the germline V gene are SGDLS and YYNGEE. This CDR3 is built from 15 residues. The CDR3 loop is CASSARGSGPYEQYF. In DNA, the CDR3 is TGTGCCAGCAGCGCCAGGGGGAGCGGGCCGTACGAGCAGTACTTC.

The genes are TRBV12-5 and TRBJ1-6; weak D call: TRBD1 (5 bases). Germline CDR1 LGHNT, CDR2 FRNRAP. V dropped 0 bases and J dropped 9 bases, with 15 bases sitting between them. The CDR3 consists of 16 residues. The CDR3 loop is CASGLVQSGSGSPLHF. The CDR3 nucleotides read TGTGCTAGTGGTTTGGTACAGTCAGGGTCGGGTTCACCCCTCCACTTT.

The genes are TRBV7-2 and TRBJ2-7; 7 bases fit TRBD2. This CDR3 has 14 amino acids. J was trimmed by 5 bases and V by 7 bases; bases with no gene match: 11. The germline gives CDR1 SGHTA, CDR2 FQGNSA. The CDR3 reads CASTHGGSKNEQYF. DNA for the CDR3: TGTGCCAGCACTCACGGCGGGAGCAAGAACGAGCAGTACTTC.

V is TRBV6-5 and J is TRBJ2-5; D is ambiguous. This CDR3 spans 13 amino acids. The V gene lost 0 bases and the J gene lost 7 bases, with 9 bases spanning the gap. Germline lookup yields CDR1 MNHEY and CDR2 SVGAGI. CDR3 nucleotides: TGTGCCAGCAGTTACTCGATCGAGTGGACCCAGTACTTC. It is translated as CASSYSIEWTQYF.

The chain has TRBV23-1 and TRBJ2-4, with no clear D. TRBV23-1 has ORF status, its function being uncertain. V was clipped by 0 bases and J by 5 bases, with 14 bases between them. CDR3 length equals 16 residues. CDR3 coding DNA: TGCGCCAGCAGTCAATCAGGTTTGCGGCGTGAAAACATTCAGTACTTC. As protein: CASSQSGLRRENIQYF.

The chain carries TRBV7-8 and TRBJ1-1, with TRBD1 identical over 8 bases. The J segment lost 0 bases and the V segment lost 6 bases, leaving 3 bases of the junction unmatched. The CDR3 has 14 residues. The germline gives CDR1 SGHVS, CDR2 FQNEAQ. The CDR3 DNA reads as TGTGCCAGCAGATTGGACAGGGTGAACACTGAAGCTTTCTTT. This translates into CASRLDRVNTEAFF. The whole variable domain, remainder taken from reference TRBV7-8 and TRBJ1-1, is GAGVSQSPRYKVAKRGQDVALRCDPISGHVSLFWYQQALGQGPEFLTYFQNEAQLDKSGLPSDRFFAERPEGSVSTLKIQRTQQEDSAVYLCASRLDRVNTEAFFGQGTRLTVV.

The chain couples TRBV30 to TRBJ2-5, with D possibly matching TRBD1 (5 bases). The CDR3 length is 12 residues. Germline V gene lookup returns CDR1 GTSNPN and CDR2 SVGIG (reference sequence). The ends were cut back, 5 bases at V and 5 bases at J, with 12 bases in the middle. CDR3 protein: CAWGAGMETQYF. The CDR3 DNA reads as TGTGCCTGGGGGGCAGGAATGGAGACCCAGTACTTC.

The rearrangement joins TRBV29-1 to TRBJ2-2; D gene unclear. The CDR3 is made up of 12 amino acids. Germline CDR1 and CDR2: SQVTM and ANQGSEA. V lost 0 bases and J 5 bases, leaving 4 bases between the germline ends. The CDR3 nucleotides read TGCAGCGTTGAAGATTCAACCGGGGAGCTGTTTTTT. This translates into CSVEDSTGELFF.

This clone was observed a handful of times. The rearrangement links TRBV5-1 to TRBJ2-4; a weak D match, TRBD1 (6 bases). V was cut by 2 bases and J by 5 bases, with 14 bases left in between. The CDR3 spans 15 residues. The germline gives CDR1 SGHRS, CDR2 YFSETQ. CDR3 protein: CASSFGPQGQNIQYF. The CDR3 DNA reads TGCGCCAGCAGCTTCGGACCGCAGGGGCAAAACATTCAGTACTTC. Looking up the rest from reference TRBV5-1 and TRBJ2-4 gives the full variable domain: KAGVTQTPRYLIKTRGQQVTLSCSPISGHRSVSWYQQTPGQGLQFLFEYFSETQRNKGNFPGRFSGRQFSNSRSEMNVSTLELGDSALYLCASSFGPQGQNIQYFGAGTRLSVL.

The sample holds a few counts of this clone. The rearrangement uses TRBV5-6 and TRBJ1-5; no clear D gene. CDR3 length: 14 amino acids. The V end was cut by 0 bases, the J end by 3 bases, with 7 bases between. Germline V gives CDR1 SGHDT, CDR2 YYEEEE. The CDR3 here is CASSLGRNNQPQHF. The CDR3 bases are TGTGCCAGCAGCTTGGGCAGGAACAATCAGCCCCAGCATTTT.

The chain employs TRBV30 and TRBJ1-4; 7 bases map to TRBD1. Trimming took 5 bases from V and 7 from J; bases not matched to a gene: 1. The germline gives CDR1 GTSNPN, CDR2 SVGIG (reference sequence). The CDR3 extends over 11 amino acids. The CDR3 region has the DNA TGTGCCTGGGGGACAGTTGAAAAACTGTTTTTT. Protein sequence: CAWGTVEKLFF.

This clone came up a few times. The rearrangement uses TRBV7-2 and TRBJ2-7, with 12 bases that match TRBD1. Germline values: CDR1 SGHTA, CDR2 FQGNSA. There are 15 residues in the CDR3. Trimming took 5 bases from V and 3 from J; bases not matched to a gene: 5. The CDR3: CASSPGTGGYYEQYF. As DNA, the CDR3 is TGTGCCAGCAGCCCCGGGACAGGGGGCTACTACGAGCAGTACTTC.

This clone was counted only a few times. This chain connects TRBV10-3 to TRBJ2-5; no clear D gene. Germline V CDR1 and CDR2: ENHRY, SYGVKD. The V end lost 6 bases, the J end lost 2 bases, and 16 bases lay between the germline ends. This CDR3 contains 15 residues. CDR3: CAISGTLGEQETQYF. The CDR3 DNA follows: TGTGCCATCAGCGGTACCCTTGGGGAACAAGAGACCCAGTACTTC.

V usage is TRBV29-1 and J usage is TRBJ1-1; D not certain. Trimming shortened V by 6 bases and J by 4 bases, and 9 bases separated the two germline ends. CDR1 and CDR2 (germline): SQVTM, ANQGSEA. The length of the CDR3 is 11 residues. CDR3 in DNA: TGCAGCGTGCGGACGGGCACTGAAGCTTTCTTT. Translating it yields CSVRTGTEAFF.

This clone has just a few counts. The chain carries TRBV7-9 and TRBJ2-1; TRBD2 aligns across 7 bases. The CDR3 has 16 amino acids. Trimming removed 5 bases from V and 8 bases from J; junction bases left unmatched: 15. Germline assignment: CDR1 SEHNR and CDR2 FQNEAQ (reference sequence). The CDR3 DNA follows: TGTGCCAGCAGCCACCTCCGGGGGGAAAGTTTCTATGAGCAGTTCTTC. This encodes CASSHLRGESFYEQFF.

The V gene is TRBV6-5, the J gene TRBJ2-7; D is possibly TRBD2 (7 bases). The ends were cut back, 2 bases at V and 0 bases at J, with 14 bases in the middle. The CDR3 is made up of 16 amino acids. Germline-derived CDR1 and CDR2 are MNHEY and SVGAGI. CDR3 region: CASSYRGGVSSYEQYF. Written as DNA, the CDR3 is TGTGCCAGCAGTTACCGCGGGGGCGTTAGCTCCTACGAGCAGTACTTC.

As DNA, the CDR3 is TGTGCCACCAGCAGAGATCGCCCCTACGAGCAGTACTTC. It yields the protein CATSRDRPYEQYF. The genes are TRBV15 and TRBJ2-7; no clear D. Germline V lookup: CDR1 LNHNV, CDR2 YYDKDF (reference sequence). Trimming cost V 0 bases and J 2 bases, with 5 bases left between them. The CDR3 sequence is 13 residues long.

A few counts support this clone. This chain connects TRBV28 to TRBJ2-1; 14 bases are a match to TRBD2. Per germline, CDR1 MDHEN and CDR2 SYDVKM. Trimming at V came to 2 bases and at J to 2 bases, leaving 8 bases not matched to a gene. The CDR3 has 19 amino acids. The CDR3 bases are TGTGCCAGCAGTTTAACAATCCCGACTAGCGGGAGGGCCTACAATGAGCAGTTCTTC. The encoded protein is CASSLTIPTSGRAYNEQFF.

The rearrangement uses TRBV6-1 and TRBJ2-1; 11 bases fit TRBD2. This CDR3 contains 13 residues. J was trimmed by 6 bases and V by 6 bases; bases with no gene match: 1. Germline lookup yields CDR1 MNHNS and CDR2 SASEGT. The CDR3 DNA is TGTGCCAGCAGCCTAGCGGGGGGCAATGAGCAGTTCTTC. Translating it yields CASSLAGGNEQFF.

This chain connects TRBV30 to TRBJ2-7; 7 bases line up with TRBD2. This CDR3 is built from 14 residues. Trimming took 3 bases from V and 0 from J; bases not matched to a gene: 5. CDR1 and CDR2 (germline): GTSNPN, SVGIG (reference sequence). The CDR3: CAWRIAGNSYEQYF. DNA for the CDR3: TGTGCCTGGAGAATAGCGGGTAACTCCTACGAGCAGTACTTC.

Here the CDR3 reads CAWRRRIPSYNEQFF. CDR3 nucleotide sequence: TGTGCCTGGAGGAGGAGAATCCCATCCTACAATGAGCAGTTCTTC. The chain joins TRBV30 to TRBJ2-1; D gene ambiguous. CDR3 length equals 15 residues. Trimming cost V 3 bases and J 1 base, with 13 bases left between them. CDR1 GTSNPN and CDR2 SVGIG come from the germline V gene (reference sequence). Supplemented by reference TRBV30 and TRBJ2-1, the full variable domain reads SQTIHQWPATLVQPVGSPLSLECTVEGTSNPNLYWYRQAAGRGLQLLFYSVGIGQISSEVPQNLSASRPQDRQFILSSKKLLLSDSGFYLCAWRRRIPSYNEQFFGPGTRLTVL.

This clone was counted between two and nine times. This sequence joins TRBV10-3 and TRBJ1-5, with TRBD1 matching 9 bases. Trimming took 10 bases from V and 4 from J; bases not matched to a gene: 5. The CDR3 sequence is 13 residues long. Germline loops: CDR1 ENHRY, CDR2 SYGVKD. Here the CDR3 reads CASGQGWNQPQHF. CDR3 coding DNA: TGTGCCAGCGGACAGGGGTGGAATCAGCCCCAGCATTTT.

This clone has just a few counts. This rearrangement joins TRBV19 to TRBJ1-3; D is undetermined. CDR1 is LNHDA, CDR2 SQIVND, per germline (reference sequence). The CDR3 runs to 15 residues. V was pared by 0 bases and J by 0 bases, with 6 bases between. CDR3 nucleotides: TGTGCCAGTAGTATAGACGGGAGCTCTGGAAACACCATATATTTT. This gives the protein CASSIDGSSGNTIYF.